The rows below give T cell receptor beta chains drawn from one sample of a study of technical replicates of blood from a handful of donors. Clones were read by immunoSEQ multiplex PCR, and TCRdb kept only the in-frame ones, dropping some. The sample has 65,000 to 70,000 clones; 88% are singletons. Sequencing was done on a sample of PBMCs. The receptors here all came from a human donor in good health. Some clones in this sample may be carry-over from other donors' samples. Each CDR3 is given with its conserved first and last residue. A D gene is named only where the DNA matches it firmly. Rows give clone size only sometimes, using once, few, many, or a class for an expanded clone.

TRBD1,few,TRBV4-3,TRBJ2-5,CASSQDRQGQETQYF,TGCGCCAGCAGCCAAGATAGACAGGGACAAGAGACCCAGTACTTC
NA,NA,TRBV18,TRBJ1-3,CASPGPAGNTIYF,TGTGCCAGCCCTGGGCCCGCAGGAAACACCATATATTTT
NA,NA,TRBV11-2,TRBJ2-5,CASSLEGPSSLRETQYF,TGTGCCAGCAGCTTAGAGGGGCCAAGCTCTTTACGAGAGACCCAGTACTTC
TRBD1,NA,TRBV11-2,TRBJ2-7,CASSLRGQSYEQYF,TGTGCCAGCAGCTTAAGGGGGCAGTCCTACGAGCAGTACTTC
NA,NA,TRBV7-3,TRBJ2-7,CASSLTGGSHEQYF,TGTGCCAGCAGCTTAACTGGGGGCTCTCACGAGCAGTACTTC
TRBD2,NA,TRBV6-6,TRBJ2-2,CASSLAGAPGGELFF,TGTGCCAGCAGTCTAGCGGGAGCACCGGGCGGGGAGCTGTTTTTT
NA,NA,TRBV7-2,TRBJ1-2,CASLRGSSYGYTF,TGTGCCAGTCTTAGAGGCAGCTCCTATGGCTACACCTTC
NA,few,TRBV4-2,TRBJ1-6,CASSQVVERDSPLHF,TGTGCCAGCAGCCAAGTAGTCGAACGGGATTCACCCCTCCACTTT
TRBD2,NA,TRBV7-2,TRBJ2-1,CASSSTPAGGGYNEQFF,TGTGCCAGCAGCTCGACACCAGCGGGGGGGGGATACAATGAGCAGTTCTTC
TRBD1,NA,TRBV6-1,TRBJ2-7,CASSAGTADYEQYF,TGTGCCAGCAGTGCCGGGACAGCAGACTACGAGCAGTACTTC
NA,NA,TRBV28,TRBJ1-4,CASSFQGPSRLFF,TGTGCCAGCAGTTTTCAGGGGCCCAGTAGACTGTTTTTT
NA,NA,TRBV2,TRBJ1-2,CASRGTTTRWYTF,TGTGCCAGCAGGGGGACAACTACACGGTGGTACACCTTC
TRBD1,NA,TRBV5-6,TRBJ2-6,CASSAGTGAFGANVLTF,TGTGCCAGCAGCGCCGGGACAGGGGCTTTTGGGGCCAACGTCCTGACTTTC
NA,NA,TRBV13,TRBJ2-7,CASTESGVYEQYF,TGTGCCAGCACCGAATCCGGGGTGTACGAGCAGTACTTC
TRBD1,NA,TRBV11-1,TRBJ1-6,CASSLRSGQGSSPLHF,TGTGCCAGCAGCTTAAGATCGGGACAGGGGTCTTCACCCCTCCACTTT
TRBD2,NA,TRBV5-8,TRBJ2-7,CASSLGTSGRVDEQYF,TGTGCCAGCAGCTTAGGGACTAGCGGGAGGGTCGACGAGCAGTACTTC
NA,NA,TRBV2,TRBJ1-2,CASSENRAGGYTF,TGTGCCAGCAGTGAGAACAGGGCTGGCGGCTACACCTTC
NA,NA,TRBV11-1,TRBJ2-7,CASSLVWGQVNEQYF,TGTGCCAGCAGCTTAGTATGGGGGCAGGTCAACGAGCAGTACTTC
NA,NA,TRBV6-6,TRBJ1-4,CASRPRQPLSEKLFF,TGTGCCAGCAGACCGAGACAGCCCCTTTCCGAAAAACTGTTTTTT
NA,NA,TRBV5-5,TRBJ2-1,CASSLDGQGYNEQFF,TGTGCCAGCAGCTTGGATGGACAAGGATACAATGAGCAGTTCTTC
TRBD2,NA,TRBV9,TRBJ2-5,CASSVGLAIKETQYF,TGTGCCAGCAGCGTCGGACTAGCGATAAAAGAGACCCAGTACTTC
TRBD1,NA,TRBV7-3,TRBJ2-1,CASSEGSDRGYEQFF,TGTGCCAGCAGCGAGGGATCGGACAGGGGGTATGAGCAGTTCTTC
NA,NA,TRBV5-8,TRBJ2-7,CASSLTIAYEQYF,TGTGCCAGCAGCTTGACCATCGCCTACGAGCAGTACTTC
NA,NA,TRBV4-3,TRBJ2-7,CASSQDRAGGGNEQYF,TGCGCCAGCAGCCAAGATAGGGCTGGGGGAGGCAACGAGCAGTACTTC
TRBD1,NA,TRBV5-1,TRBJ1-1,CASSLGQGWDTEAFF,TGCGCCAGCAGCTTGGGACAGGGTTGGGACACTGAAGCTTTCTTT
TRBD2,NA,TRBV7-2,TRBJ2-1,CASSLVISGSYNEQFF,TGTGCCAGCAGCTTAGTAATTAGCGGGAGTTACAATGAGCAGTTCTTC
NA,NA,TRBV11-3,TRBJ1-1,CASSFSGQGGSEAFF,TGTGCCAGCAGCTTCTCCGGTCAGGGAGGCTCTGAAGCTTTCTTT
NA,NA,TRBV11-2,TRBJ2-3,CASSWRDPPTDTQYF,TGTGCCAGCAGCTGGCGGGACCCCCCCACAGATACGCAGTATTTT
TRBD1,NA,TRBV7-2,TRBJ2-5,CASSLAPGTGFGETQYF,TGTGCCAGCAGCTTAGCCCCGGGGACAGGGTTTGGAGAGACCCAGTACTTC
NA,NA,TRBV2,TRBJ2-1,CASRARQVSYNEQFF,TGTGCCAGCAGAGCGAGACAGGTCTCCTACAATGAGCAGTTCTTC
NA,few,TRBV19,TRBJ1-1,CASSTEGPAGTIIMNTEAFF,TGTGCCAGTAGTACCGAGGGTCCGGCCGGGACTATAATTATGAACACTGAAGCTTTCTTT
NA,NA,TRBV7-9,TRBJ1-4,CASSSKDNFNEKLFF,TGTGCCAGCAGCTCAAAGGACAACTTTAATGAAAAACTGTTTTTT
TRBD2,NA,TRBV4-1,TRBJ2-4,CASSQSGGRDIQYF,TGCGCCAGCAGCCAAAGTGGAGGGAGGGACATTCAGTACTTC
NA,NA,TRBV4-1,TRBJ2-1,CASSQSISGLGGANEQFF,TGCGCCAGCAGCCAATCGATTAGTGGTCTTGGGGGGGCCAATGAGCAGTTCTTC
TRBD2,once,TRBV5-5,TRBJ2-7,CASSSLAPEQYF,TGTGCCAGCAGCTCACTAGCGCCCGAGCAGTACTTC
NA,NA,TRBV10-3,TRBJ1-1,CAISESGPEAFF,TGTGCCATCAGTGAGTCGGGCCCTGAAGCTTTCTTT
NA,NA,TRBV5-4,TRBJ2-5,CASSSLGGETQYF,TGTGCCAGCAGCTCCCTGGGCGGGGAGACCCAGTACTTC
NA,NA,TRBV23-1,TRBJ1-1,CATPQRNTEAFF,TGCGCCACCCCACAACGGAACACTGAAGCTTTCTTT
NA,NA,TRBV15,TRBJ2-7,CATRPSISYEQYF,TGTGCCACCAGACCTAGCATCTCCTACGAGCAGTACTTC
NA,NA,TRBV5-1,TRBJ2-1,CASSFLGGPTNEQFF,TGCGCCAGCAGCTTCCTCGGGGGGCCCACCAATGAGCAGTTCTTC
NA,NA,TRBV13,TRBJ1-2,CASSRDPGGAYGYTF,TGTGCCAGCAGCCGGGATCCGGGGGGTGCCTATGGCTACACCTTC
TRBD1,NA,TRBV7-2,TRBJ2-2,CASSRRGPKGGTGELFF,TGTGCCAGCAGCCGCAGGGGGCCCAAAGGGGGCACCGGGGAGCTGTTTTTT
NA,NA,TRBV6-1,TRBJ1-5,CASSEYRDNQPQHF,TGTGCCAGCAGTGAATACAGGGACAATCAGCCCCAGCATTTT
NA,once,TRBV7-6,TRBJ2-7,CASSLEDYADKPYEQYF,TGTGCCAGCAGCTTAGAGGATTACGCGGACAAACCATACGAGCAGTACTTC
TRBD1,NA,TRBV7-2,TRBJ1-2,CASSWTGDTVGYTF,TGTGCCAGCAGCTGGACAGGGGATACAGTTGGCTACACCTTC
TRBD2,few,TRBV6-5,TRBJ2-1,CASGKKRDWEQFF,TGTGCCAGCGGAAAAAAGCGGGATTGGGAGCAGTTCTTC
TRBD1,once,TRBV7-8,TRBJ1-2,CASSPETGGLNYGYTF,TGTGCCAGCAGCCCGGAGACAGGGGGCCTTAACTATGGCTACACCTTC
TRBD1,few,TRBV27,TRBJ1-2,CASSTYRGPNYGYTF,TGTGCCAGCAGTACATACAGGGGGCCTAACTATGGCTACACCTTC
TRBD1,NA,TRBV15,TRBJ1-4,CATSGGTGGLREKLFF,TGTGCCACCAGCGGTGGGACAGGGGGCTTGCGGGAAAAACTGTTTTTT
TRBD2,NA,TRBV15,TRBJ2-1,CATSGRLAGGGNEQFF,TGTGCCACCAGCGGTCGACTAGCGGGAGGGGGGAATGAGCAGTTCTTC
TRBD1,NA,TRBV27,TRBJ2-3,CASKRWGPGGSDTQYF,TGTGCCAGCAAACGGTGGGGTCCAGGGGGCTCAGATACGCAGTATTTT
NA,NA,TRBV18,TRBJ2-1,CASSPSTQSYNEQFF,TGTGCCAGCTCACCCTCGACACAGTCCTACAATGAGCAGTTCTTC
NA,NA,TRBV15,TRBJ2-5,CATSRDRGLETQYF,TGTGCCACCAGCAGAGATCGAGGCCTCGAGACCCAGTACTTC
NA,NA,TRBV27,TRBJ1-2,CASRPWQGDYGYTF,TGTGCCAGCCGTCCTTGGCAGGGTGACTATGGCTACACCTTC
NA,NA,TRBV10-3,TRBJ1-5,CAISAPGFGNQPQHF,TGTGCCATCAGTGCACCGGGATTTGGCAATCAGCCCCAGCATTTT
NA,NA,TRBV20-1,TRBJ2-7,CSARVTYEQYF,TGCAGTGCTAGAGTCACCTACGAGCAGTACTTC
NA,NA,TRBV2,TRBJ2-2,CASSENGGNTGELFF,TGTGCCAGCAGTGAAAACGGGGGGAACACCGGGGAGCTGTTTTTT
TRBD1,NA,TRBV7-9,TRBJ2-5,CASRTGTAQETQYF,TGTGCCAGCAGGACAGGGACGGCCCAAGAGACCCAGTACTTC
TRBD2,once,TRBV4-2,TRBJ2-7,CASSQDPGLASYEQYF,TGTGCCAGCAGCCAAGATCCCGGACTAGCCTCCTACGAGCAGTACTTC